Sequencing of this T cell receptor beta chain was carried out in a study of T-cell reconstitution after alpha-beta-depleted transplantation in children. Regarding the study as a whole: Approximately two months post-transplant, alpha-beta T cells reportedly originated from several hundred expanded graft clones.

Regarding this clonotype: Its antigen is still unknown.

Trimming took 2 bases from V and 8 from J; bases not matched to a gene: 11. The CDR3 sequence is 16 residues long. Germline V CDR1 and CDR2: LGHDT, YNNKEL (reference sequence). Preparation of the TCRbeta library involved a method that used unique molecular identifiers. TCRdb redid the calling of the PCR reads with MiXCR, one entry per CDR3 protein. The table includes about 440,000 distinct CDR3 sequences, approximately 42% detected once. Sequenced material: PBMCs, taken before TCRalphabeta/CD19-depleted stem cell transplant. The gene calls are TRBV3-1 and TRBJ2-1; 8 bases align to TRBD1. This TCR came from a girl aged 2 to 10 with aplastic anemia, due to receive a stem cell transplant. The CDR3 nucleotides are TGTGCCAGCAGCCAAATCCTCGGGACAGGCGGGGATGAGCAGTTCTTC. It translates to CASSQILGTGGDEQFF.